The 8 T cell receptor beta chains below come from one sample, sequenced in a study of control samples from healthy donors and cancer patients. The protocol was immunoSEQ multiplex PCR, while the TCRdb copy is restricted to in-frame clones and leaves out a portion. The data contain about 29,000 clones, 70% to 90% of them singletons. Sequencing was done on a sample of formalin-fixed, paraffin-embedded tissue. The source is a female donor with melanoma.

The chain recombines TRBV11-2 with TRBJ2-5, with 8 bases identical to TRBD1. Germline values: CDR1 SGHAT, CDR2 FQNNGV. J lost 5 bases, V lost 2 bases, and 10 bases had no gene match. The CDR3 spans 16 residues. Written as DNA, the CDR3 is TGTGCCAGCAGCTTAAGGGCCGGACAGGGTCGCGAGACCCAGTACTTC. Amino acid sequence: CASSLRAGQGRETQYF.

The CDR3 is CASSYGPVNTEAFF. CDR3 nucleotide sequence: TGTGCCAGCAGTTACGGGCCAGTGAACACTGAAGCTTTCTTT. This chain joins TRBV6-2 or TRBV6-3 and TRBJ1-1, with unresolved D. Germline lookup yields CDR1 MNHEY and CDR2 SVGEGT. This CDR3 comprises 14 residues. V lost 2 bases to trimming and J lost 0 bases, with 7 bases between them.

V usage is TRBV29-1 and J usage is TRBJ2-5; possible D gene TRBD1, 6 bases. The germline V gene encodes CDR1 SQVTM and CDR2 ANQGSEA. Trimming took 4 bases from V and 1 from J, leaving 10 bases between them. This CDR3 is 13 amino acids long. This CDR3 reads CSVGTAFQETQYF. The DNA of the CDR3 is TGCAGCGTTGGGACAGCCTTCCAAGAGACCCAGTACTTC. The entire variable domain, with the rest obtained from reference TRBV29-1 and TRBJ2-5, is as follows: SAVISQKPSRDICQRGTSLTIQCQVDSQVTMMFWYRQQPGQSLTLIATANQGSEATYESGFVIDKFPISRPNLTFSTLTVSNMSPEDSSIYLCSVGTAFQETQYFGPGTRLLVL.

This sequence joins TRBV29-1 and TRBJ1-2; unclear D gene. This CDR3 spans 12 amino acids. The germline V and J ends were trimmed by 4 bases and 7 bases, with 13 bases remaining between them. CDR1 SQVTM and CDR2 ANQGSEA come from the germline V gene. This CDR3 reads CSVVSRSVGYTF. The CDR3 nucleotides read TGCAGCGTTGTATCTAGGTCTGTTGGCTACACCTTC.

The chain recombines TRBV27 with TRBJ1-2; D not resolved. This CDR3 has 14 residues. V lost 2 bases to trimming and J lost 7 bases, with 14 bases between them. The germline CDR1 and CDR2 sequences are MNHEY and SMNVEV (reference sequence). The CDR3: CASSLAGGDFGYTF. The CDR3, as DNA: TGTGCCAGCAGTTTAGCAGGAGGTGATTTTGGCTACACCTTC.

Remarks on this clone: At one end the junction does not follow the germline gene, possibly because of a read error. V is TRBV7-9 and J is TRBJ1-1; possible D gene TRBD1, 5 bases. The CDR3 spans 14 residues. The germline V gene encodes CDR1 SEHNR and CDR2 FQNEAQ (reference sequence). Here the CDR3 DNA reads TGTGCCAGCAGGTTAGGGGCGTTGAACACTGAAGCTTTCTTT. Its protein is CASRLGALNTEAFF.

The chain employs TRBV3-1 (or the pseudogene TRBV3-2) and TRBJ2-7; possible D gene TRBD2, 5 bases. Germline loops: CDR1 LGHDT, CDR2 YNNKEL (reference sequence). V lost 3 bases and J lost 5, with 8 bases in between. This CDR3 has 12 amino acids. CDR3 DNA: TGTGCCAGCAGCCAGACGGGGAACGAGCAGTACTTC. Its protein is CASSQTGNEQYF.

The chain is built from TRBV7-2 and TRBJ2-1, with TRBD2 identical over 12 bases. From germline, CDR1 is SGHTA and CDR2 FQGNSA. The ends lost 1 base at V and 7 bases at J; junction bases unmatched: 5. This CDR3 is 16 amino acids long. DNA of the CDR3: TGTGCCAGCAGCTTAGGGTGGCTAGCGGGAGGGAATGAGCAGTTCTTC. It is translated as CASSLGWLAGGNEQFF. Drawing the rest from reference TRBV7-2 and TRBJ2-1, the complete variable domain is GAGVSQSPSNKVTEKGKDVELRCDPISGHTALYWYRQSLGQGLEFLIYFQGNSAPDKSGLPSDRFSAERTGGSVSTLTIQRTQQEDSAVYLCASSLGWLAGGNEQFFGPGTRLTVL.